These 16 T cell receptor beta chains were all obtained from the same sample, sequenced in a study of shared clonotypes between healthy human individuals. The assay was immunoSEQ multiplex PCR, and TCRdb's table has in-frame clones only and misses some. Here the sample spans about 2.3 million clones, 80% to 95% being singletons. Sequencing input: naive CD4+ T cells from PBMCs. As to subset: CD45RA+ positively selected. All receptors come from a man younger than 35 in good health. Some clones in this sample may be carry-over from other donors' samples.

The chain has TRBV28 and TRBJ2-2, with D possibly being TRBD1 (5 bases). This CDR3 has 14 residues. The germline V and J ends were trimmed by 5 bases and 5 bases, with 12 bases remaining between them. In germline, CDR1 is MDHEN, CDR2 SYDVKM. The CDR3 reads CASSTPAGTGELFF. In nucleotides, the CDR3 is TGTGCCAGCAGTACCCCGGCAGGGACCGGGGAGCTGTTTTTT.

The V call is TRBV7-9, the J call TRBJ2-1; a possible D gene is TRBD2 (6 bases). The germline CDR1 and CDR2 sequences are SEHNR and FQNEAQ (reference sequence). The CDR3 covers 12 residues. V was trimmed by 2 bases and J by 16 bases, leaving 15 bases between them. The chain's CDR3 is CASSLSDAGTFF. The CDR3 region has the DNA TGTGCCAGCAGCTTATCGGATGCGGGGACCTTCTTC.

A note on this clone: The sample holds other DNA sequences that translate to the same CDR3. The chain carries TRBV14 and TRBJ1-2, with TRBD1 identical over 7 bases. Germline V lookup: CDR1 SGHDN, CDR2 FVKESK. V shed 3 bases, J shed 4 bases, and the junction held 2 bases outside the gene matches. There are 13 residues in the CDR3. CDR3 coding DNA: TGTGCCAGCAGCCAGGGGACAGTCTATGGCTACACCTTC. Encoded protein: CASSQGTVYGYTF.

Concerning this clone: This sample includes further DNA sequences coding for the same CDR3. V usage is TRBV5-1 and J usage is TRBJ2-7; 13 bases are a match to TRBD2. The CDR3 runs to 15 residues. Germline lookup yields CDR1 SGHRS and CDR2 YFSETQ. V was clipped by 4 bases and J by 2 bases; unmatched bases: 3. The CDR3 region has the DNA TGCGCCAGCAGCACGGGACTAGCGGGGCCCTACGAGCAGTACTTC. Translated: CASSTGLAGPYEQYF.

CDR3 sequence: CASRKTGTTSYEQYF. CDR3 nucleotides: TGTGCCAGCAGGAAGACCGGGACAACCTCCTACGAGCAGTACTTC. The chain joins TRBV6-5 to TRBJ2-7, with a weak D call TRBD1 (6 bases). In germline, CDR1 is MNHEY, CDR2 SVGAGI. Trimming stripped 6 bases from V and 0 bases from J, with 15 bases between. The CDR3 is 15 amino acids.

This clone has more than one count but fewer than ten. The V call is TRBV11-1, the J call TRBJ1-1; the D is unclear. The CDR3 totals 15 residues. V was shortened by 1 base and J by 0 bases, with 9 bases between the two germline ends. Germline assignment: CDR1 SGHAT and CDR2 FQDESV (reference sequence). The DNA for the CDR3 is TGTGCCAGCAGCTTAGGTGGCCTCATGAACACTGAAGCTTTCTTT. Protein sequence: CASSLGGLMNTEAFF.

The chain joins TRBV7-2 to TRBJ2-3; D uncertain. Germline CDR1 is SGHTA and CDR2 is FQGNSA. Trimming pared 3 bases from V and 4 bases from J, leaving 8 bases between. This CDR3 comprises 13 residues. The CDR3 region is CASSFSFPDTQYF. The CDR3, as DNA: TGTGCCAGCAGCTTTAGTTTTCCAGATACGCAGTATTTT.

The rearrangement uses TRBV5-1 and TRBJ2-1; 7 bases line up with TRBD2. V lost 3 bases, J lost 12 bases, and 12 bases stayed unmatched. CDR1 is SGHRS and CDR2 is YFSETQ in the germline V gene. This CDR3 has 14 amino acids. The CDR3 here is CASSSQYAGEGQFF. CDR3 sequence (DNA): TGCGCCAGCAGCTCCCAGTATGCGGGGGAAGGGCAGTTCTTC. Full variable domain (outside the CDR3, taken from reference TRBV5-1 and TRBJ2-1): KAGVTQTPRYLIKTRGQQVTLSCSPISGHRSVSWYQQTPGQGLQFLFEYFSETQRNKGNFPGRFSGRQFSNSRSEMNVSTLELGDSALYLCASSSQYAGEGQFFGPGTRLTVL.

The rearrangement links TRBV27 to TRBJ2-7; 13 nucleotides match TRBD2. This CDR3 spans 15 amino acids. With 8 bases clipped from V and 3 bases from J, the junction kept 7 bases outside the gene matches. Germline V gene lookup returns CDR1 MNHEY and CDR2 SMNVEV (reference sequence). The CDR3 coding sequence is TGTGCCAGCGGGGGACTAGCGGGAAATCGCTACGAGCAGTACTTC. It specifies CASGGLAGNRYEQYF.

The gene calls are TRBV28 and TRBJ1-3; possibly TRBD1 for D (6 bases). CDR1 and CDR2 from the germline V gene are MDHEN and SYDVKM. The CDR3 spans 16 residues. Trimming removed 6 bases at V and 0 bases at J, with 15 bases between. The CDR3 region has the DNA TGTGCCAGCAGGAGGGGGTGGGCCAGCTCTGGAAACACCATATATTTT. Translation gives CASRRGWASSGNTIYF.

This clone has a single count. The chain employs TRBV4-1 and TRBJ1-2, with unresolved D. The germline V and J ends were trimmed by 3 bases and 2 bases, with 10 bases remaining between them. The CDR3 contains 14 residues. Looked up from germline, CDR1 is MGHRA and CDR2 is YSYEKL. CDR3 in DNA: TGCGCCAGCAGCCATAAAGCGGAAAACTATGGCTACACCTTC. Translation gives CASSHKAENYGYTF.

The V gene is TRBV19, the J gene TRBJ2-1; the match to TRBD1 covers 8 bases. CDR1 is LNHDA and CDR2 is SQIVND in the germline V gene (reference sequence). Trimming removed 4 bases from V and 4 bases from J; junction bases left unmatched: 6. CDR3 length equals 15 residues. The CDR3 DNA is TGTGCCAGTAGTACCGGGACAGGAAAATACAATGAGCAGTTCTTC. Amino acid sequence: CASSTGTGKYNEQFF.

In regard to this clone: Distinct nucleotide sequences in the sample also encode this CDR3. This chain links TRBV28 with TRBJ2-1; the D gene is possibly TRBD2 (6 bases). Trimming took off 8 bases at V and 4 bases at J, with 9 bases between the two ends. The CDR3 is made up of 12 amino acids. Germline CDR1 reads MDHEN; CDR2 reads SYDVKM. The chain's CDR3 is CASGTVYNEQFF. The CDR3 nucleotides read TGTGCCAGCGGGACTGTTTACAATGAGCAGTTCTTC.

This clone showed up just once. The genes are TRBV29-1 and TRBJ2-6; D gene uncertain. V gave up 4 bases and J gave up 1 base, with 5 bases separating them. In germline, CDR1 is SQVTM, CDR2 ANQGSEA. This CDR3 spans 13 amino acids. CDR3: CSVAISGANVLTF. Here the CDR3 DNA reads TGCAGCGTTGCAATTTCTGGGGCCAACGTCCTGACTTTC.

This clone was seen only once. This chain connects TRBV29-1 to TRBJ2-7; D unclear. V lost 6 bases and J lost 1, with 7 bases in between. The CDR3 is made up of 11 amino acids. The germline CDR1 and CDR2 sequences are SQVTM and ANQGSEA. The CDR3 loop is CSVSNSYEQYF. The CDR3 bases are TGCAGCGTATCCAATTCCTACGAGCAGTACTTC.

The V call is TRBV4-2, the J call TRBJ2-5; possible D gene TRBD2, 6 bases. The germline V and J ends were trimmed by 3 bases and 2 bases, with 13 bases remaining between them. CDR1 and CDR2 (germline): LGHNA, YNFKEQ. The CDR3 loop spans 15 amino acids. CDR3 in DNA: TGTGCCAGCAGCCAGGTCCAGCGGGCTCAAGAGACCCAGTACTTC. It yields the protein CASSQVQRAQETQYF.